This T cell receptor (beta chain) was profiled in a study of blood T cell repertoires in COVID-19. Profiled with immunoSEQ multiplex PCR; TCRdb holds only in-frame clones, not every one. The sample has more than 200,000 clones, approximately 90% seen once. V was trimmed by 0 bases and J by 0 bases, leaving 14 bases between them. This CDR3 region has 16 residues. Germline CDR1 is GTSNPN and CDR2 is SVGIG (reference sequence). The source material was PBMCs or T cells enriched from blood (not recorded which). This TCR was recovered from a woman aged 25 to 45 who had recovered from COVID-19. The rearrangement uses TRBV30 and TRBJ1-1; D is possibly TRBD1 (6 bases). CDR3 loop: CAWSVLSRTVNTEAFF. The CDR3 coding sequence is TGTGCCTGGAGTGTACTAAGTAGGACAGTGAACACTGAAGCTTTCTTT.